The clone carrying this T cell receptor (beta chain) has just one count. Its specificity is unknown. V lost 5 bases and J 6 bases, leaving 17 bases between the germline ends. Germline assignment: CDR1 SEHNR and CDR2 FQNEAQ (reference sequence). The CDR3 is 14 residues long. A second PCR, run for about 6 to 11 cycles, used a sample-barcoded 5' primer plus a J-beta primer mix. Each cDNA molecule received a tag from a template-switch adaptor that had 12 random nucleotides. MiXCR was run by TCRdb on the 5' RACE reads, yielding one entry per CDR3 protein. The profile covers fewer than 950,000 distinct CDR3 sequences, with roughly 34% appearing a single time and 13% taken by the ten largest. The record originates from a study of blood T cells in healthy people across ages. Study findings and constraints: Changes in expanded clonotypes were possibly confounded, as the CMV status of donors was unknown. Diversity of TCR beta correlated strongly with naive T cell percentage.

This TCR derives from a man aged 18 to 35 in good health. The sample consisted of blood. The chain recombines TRBV7-9 with TRBJ2-7, with D uncertain. CDR3 coding DNA: TGTGCCAGCAGCCCTAGGGTGGGGATCAGCGAGCAGTACTTC. It specifies CASSPRVGISEQYF.